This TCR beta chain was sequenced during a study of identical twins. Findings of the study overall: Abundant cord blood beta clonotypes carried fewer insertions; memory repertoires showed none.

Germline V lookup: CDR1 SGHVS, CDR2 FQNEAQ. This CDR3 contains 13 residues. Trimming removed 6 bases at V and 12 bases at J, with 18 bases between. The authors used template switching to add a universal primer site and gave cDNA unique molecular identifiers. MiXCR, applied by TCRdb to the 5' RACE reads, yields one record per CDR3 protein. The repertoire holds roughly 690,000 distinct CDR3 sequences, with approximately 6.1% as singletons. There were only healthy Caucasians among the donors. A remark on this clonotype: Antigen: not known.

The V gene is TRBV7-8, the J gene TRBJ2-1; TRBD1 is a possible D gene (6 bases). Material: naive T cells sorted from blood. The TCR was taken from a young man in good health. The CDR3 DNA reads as TGTGCCAGCAGAAAAGAACTCAGGACAGTGCAGTTCTTC. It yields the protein CASRKELRTVQFF.